Listed here are 31 T cell receptor beta chains from one sample, sequenced in a study of cytomegalovirus exposure and HLA in healthy donors. The PCR made use of 60 Vbeta and 13 Jbeta primers. Profiling relied on immunoSEQ multiplex PCR, and the TCRdb table lists in-frame clones only, not all of them. Among approximately 77,000 clones listed, roughly two thirds were seen once. Sequencing was carried out using PBMCs. The source of these receptors is a man aged 60 to 69 in good health and CMV-seropositive.

The V gene is TRBV27, the J gene TRBJ2-1, with 9 nucleotides matching TRBD2. The length of the CDR3 is 15 residues. Germline assignment: CDR1 MNHEY and CDR2 SMNVEV (reference sequence). V shed 6 bases, J shed 4 bases, and the junction held 7 bases outside the gene matches. The DNA for the CDR3 is TGTGCCAGCAGCCCCATAGCGGGAGAGTACAATGAGCAGTTCTTC. Translated, it gives CASSPIAGEYNEQFF.

The sample holds one count of this clone. This rearrangement joins TRBV7-8 to TRBJ2-5; 9 nucleotides align to TRBD2. The CDR3 is 15 amino acids. CDR1 SGHVS and CDR2 FQNEAQ come from the germline V gene. V lost 1 base, J lost 5 bases, and 5 bases stayed unmatched. This CDR3 is CASSLGGLASETQYF. As DNA, the CDR3 is TGTGCCAGCAGCTTAGGTGGACTAGCGTCGGAGACCCAGTACTTC.

The genes are TRBV7-2 and TRBJ2-5, with 8 positions matching TRBD2. Germline V gene sequence: CDR1 SGHTA, CDR2 FQGNSA. The CDR3 runs to 15 residues. Trimming at V came to 5 bases and at J to 8 bases, leaving 13 bases not matched to a gene. CDR3 region: CASSPWGERGITQYF. DNA of the CDR3: TGTGCCAGCAGCCCCTGGGGGGAGCGGGGGATAACCCAGTACTTC. Full variable domain (remainder filled in from reference TRBV7-2 and TRBJ2-5): GAGVSQSPSNKVTEKGKDVELRCDPISGHTALYWYRQSLGQGLEFLIYFQGNSAPDKSGLPSDRFSAERTGGSVSTLTIQRTQQEDSAVYLCASSPWGERGITQYFGPGTRLLVL.

This clone was detected only a few times. A junction end diverges from the germline sequence, so it may reflect a read error. The rearrangement joins TRBV13 to TRBJ2-1; no reliable D call. Germline CDR1 is PRHDT and CDR2 is FYEKMQ (reference sequence). The CDR3 is 16 residues long. CDR3 sequence: CASSQEAQSSYNEQFF. Here the CDR3 DNA reads TGCGCCAGCAGCCAAGAAGCGCAGAGCTCCTACAATGAGCAGTTCTTC.

This clone has a handful of counts. The rearrangement links TRBV29-1 to TRBJ2-3, with 8 bases aligning to TRBD2. Germline V CDR1 and CDR2: SQVTM, ANQGSEA. The trim removed 7 bases at V and 4 bases at J, leaving 10 bases unmatched. This CDR3 has 14 amino acids. DNA for the CDR3: TGCAGCGCCCCGGGGGGGGTGCAGGCAGATACGCAGTATTTT. Translating it yields CSAPGGVQADTQYF.

This chain links TRBV28 with TRBJ1-5; D call uncertain. The V and J ends lost 2 bases and 6 bases respectively, with 8 bases between them. This CDR3 is 13 amino acids long. Germline CDR1 and CDR2: MDHEN and SYDVKM. In nucleotides, the CDR3 is TGTGCCAGCAGTTTAATCACGGGTCAGCCCCAGCATTTT. Translating gives CASSLITGQPQHF.

Only a few counts were recorded for this clone. This rearrangement joins TRBV2 to TRBJ1-6; maybe TRBD1 (6 bases). CDR3 length equals 16 residues. Trimming stripped 7 bases from V and 0 bases from J, with 13 bases between. The germline V gene has CDR1 SNHLY and CDR2 FYNNEI. CDR3 residues: CASTRGTSSYNSPLHF. DNA for the CDR3: TGTGCCAGCACCAGGGGAACGAGCTCCTATAATTCACCCCTCCACTTT.

Concerning this clone: At one end the junction does not follow the germline gene, possibly because of a read error. J is TRBJ1-5 and V is TRBV7-9, with D unresolved. The V gene's germline CDR1 is SEHNR and CDR2 FQNEAQ (reference sequence). This CDR3 has 15 residues. The CDR3 protein is CSSSLKKRLDQPQHF. In DNA form, the CDR3 reads TGTTCCAGCAGCCTTAAGAAGAGGCTAGATCAGCCCCAGCATTTT.

This chain joins TRBV5-6 and TRBJ1-4; tentative D call: TRBD1 (5 bases). The CDR3 runs to 13 residues. Per germline, CDR1 SGHDT and CDR2 YYEEEE. V lost 6 bases and J 7 bases, leaving 13 bases between the germline ends. The CDR3 region has the DNA TGTGCCAGCACCTCGGCGGGGGTTGAAAAACTGTTTTTT. This sequence encodes CASTSAGVEKLFF. Based on the CDR3 plus reference TRBV5-6 and TRBJ1-4, the full variable domain is DAGVTQSPTHLIKTRGQQVTLRCSPKSGHDTVSWYQQALGQGPQFIFQYYEEEERQRGNFPDRFSGHQFPNYSSELNVNALLLGDSALYLCASTSAGVEKLFFGSGTQLSVL.

This clone was seen more than once but under ten times. The CDR3 loop reads CAWSLYDEQYF. The CDR3 nucleotides are TGTGCCTGGAGTCTTTATGACGAGCAGTACTTC. V and J are TRBV30 and TRBJ2-7; no clear D gene. The V and J ends lost 2 bases and 5 bases respectively, with 7 bases between them. The length of the CDR3 is 11 residues. The V gene's germline CDR1 is GTSNPN and CDR2 SVGIG (reference sequence).

The J gene is TRBJ1-2, the V gene TRBV29-1; 9 nucleotides line up with TRBD1. Germline CDR1 reads SQVTM; CDR2 reads ANQGSEA. V shed 5 bases, J shed 5 bases, and the junction held 3 bases outside the gene matches. This CDR3 comprises 12 residues. The CDR3 nucleotides read TGCAGCGTTAGGGACAGGGAGTATGGCTACACCTTC. Translating gives CSVRDREYGYTF.

The V call is TRBV6-6, the J call TRBJ1-4; D unresolved. Trimming shortened V by 8 bases and J by 10 bases, and 20 bases separated the two germline ends. The CDR3 spans 14 residues. Germline V gene data show CDR1 as MNHNY and CDR2 as SVGAGI (reference sequence). The CDR3 region is CASSGPEYGGKLFF. The CDR3 coding sequence is TGTGCCAGCTCGGGTCCTGAGTACGGTGGAAAACTGTTTTTT.

This clone showed up just a few times. The V and J genes are TRBV29-1 and TRBJ2-1, with a possible D match to TRBD2 (5 bases). CDR3 size: 12 residues. CDR1 is SQVTM and CDR2 is ANQGSEA in the germline V gene. The V and J ends lost 6 bases and 3 bases respectively, with 9 bases between them. This CDR3 is CSVNRDYNEQFF. CDR3 bases: TGCAGCGTGAACCGGGACTACAATGAGCAGTTCTTC.

In its sample, this clone was seen a few times. The chain recombines TRBV19 with TRBJ1-1; 10 bases fit TRBD1. Losses at the gene ends were 2 bases for V and 10 bases for J; bases not matched to a gene: 7. Germline V lookup: CDR1 LNHDA, CDR2 SQIVND (reference sequence). This CDR3 contains 14 residues. The CDR3 protein is CASSISGQGGTAFF. CDR3 DNA: TGTGCCAGTAGTATATCTGGACAGGGGGGTACAGCTTTCTTT.

This chain links TRBV30 with TRBJ2-7; D is unclear. Germline V gene sequence: CDR1 GTSNPN, CDR2 SVGIG (reference sequence). The V end lost 0 bases, the J end lost 0 bases, and 6 bases lay between the germline ends. This CDR3 is 13 amino acids long. The CDR3 region is CAWSVTSSYEQYF. The CDR3 DNA follows: TGTGCCTGGAGTGTAACAAGCTCCTACGAGCAGTACTTC. Based on the CDR3 plus reference TRBV30 and TRBJ2-7, the full variable domain is SQTIHQWPATLVQPVGSPLSLECTVEGTSNPNLYWYRQAAGRGLQLLFYSVGIGQISSEVPQNLSASRPQDRQFILSSKKLLLSDSGFYLCAWSVTSSYEQYFGPGTRLTVT.

V usage is TRBV6-5 and J usage is TRBJ1-6; the D is unclear. Germline V gives CDR1 MNHEY, CDR2 SVGAGI. The CDR3 has 13 amino acids. V was pared by 3 bases and J by 9 bases, with 9 bases between. The CDR3 is CASSYGEASPLHF. CDR3 DNA: TGTGCCAGCAGTTATGGGGAGGCTTCACCCCTCCACTTT.

The chain employs TRBV7-9 and TRBJ2-7, with 7 bases matching TRBD1. This CDR3 is 15 amino acids long. Per germline, CDR1 SEHNR and CDR2 FQNEAQ (reference sequence). With 1 base clipped from V and 6 bases from J, the junction kept 9 bases outside the gene matches. CDR3 in amino acids: CASSLGQGLRAEQYF. The CDR3 coding sequence is TGTGCCAGCAGCTTAGGACAGGGTTTGAGGGCCGAGCAGTACTTC.

This clone was seen more than once but under ten times. The chain carries TRBV9 and TRBJ1-6, with no clear D. The CDR3 runs 14 residues. V lost 4 bases to trimming and J lost 9 bases, with 14 bases between them. CDR1 is SGDLS and CDR2 is YYNGEE in the germline V gene. CDR3 nucleotide sequence: TGTGCCAGCAGCCCACGAGGAGGATTTTCACCCCTCCACTTT. Amino acid sequence: CASSPRGGFSPLHF.

The chain is built from TRBV4-3 and TRBJ2-7, with 11 bases matching TRBD1. Germline values: CDR1 LGHNA, CDR2 YSLEER. J gave up 7 bases and V 4 bases, and 6 bases lay outside the gene matches. There are 14 residues in the CDR3. The CDR3 region has the DNA TGCGCCAGCAGCCTTGGACAGGGGGCGGAAGAGCAGTACTTC. Translating gives CASSLGQGAEEQYF.

The rearrangement joins TRBV29-1 to TRBJ1-2; D call uncertain. Germline CDR1 is SQVTM and CDR2 is ANQGSEA. This CDR3 contains 13 residues. V dropped 4 bases and J dropped 0 bases, with 9 bases sitting between them. In DNA form, the CDR3 reads TGCAGCGTTGCACAGACCTCTAACTATGGCTACACCTTC. This gives the protein CSVAQTSNYGYTF.

The chain couples TRBV10-1 to TRBJ2-7, with unresolved D. Trimming took off 6 bases at V and 4 bases at J, with 7 bases between the two ends. The germline V gene encodes CDR1 WNHNN and CDR2 SYGVQD (reference sequence). There are 11 residues in the CDR3. The CDR3 nucleotides read TGCGCCAGCAGCGACGGGTACGAGCAGTACTTC. Amino acid sequence: CASSDGYEQYF.

V usage is TRBV9 and J usage is TRBJ1-3, with 7 bases matching TRBD1. J gave up 0 bases and V 2 bases, and 5 bases lay outside the gene matches. This CDR3 is 16 amino acids long. Germline V gene lookup returns CDR1 SGDLS and CDR2 YYNGEE. The CDR3 nucleotides read TGTGCCAGCAGCGTCCAGACAGGGTTCTCTGGAAACACCATATATTTT. As protein: CASSVQTGFSGNTIYF.

V and J are TRBV6-6 and TRBJ1-1; 9 bases map to TRBD1. The trim removed 4 bases at V and 1 base at J, leaving 1 base unmatched. Germline CDR1 MNHNY, CDR2 SVGAGI (reference sequence). The CDR3 consists of 14 residues. The CDR3: CASSWDRENTEAFF. CDR3 DNA: TGTGCCAGCAGTTGGGACAGGGAGAACACTGAAGCTTTCTTT.

The chain recombines TRBV21-1 with TRBJ2-5; TRBD1 reflects the table's D call only, with no check against the DNA. TRBV21-1 is given as a pseudogene. The CDR3 totals 15 residues. The CDR3 here is CASSKERGRGETQYF. The CDR3 DNA sequence: TGTGCCAGCAGCAAAGAAAGGGGGCGGGGAGAGACCCAGTACTTC.

This clone was found a few times. The V gene is TRBV28, the J gene TRBJ1-2; D is unclear. Deletions cut 4 bases from V and 12 bases from J, with 21 bases between. Germline V gives CDR1 MDHEN, CDR2 SYDVKM. CDR3 size: 14 residues. CDR3 nucleotide sequence: TGTGCCAGCAGTTCCGCGACTGTTTACATAGAAAACACCTTC. Translated, it gives CASSSATVYIENTF.

V usage is TRBV15 and J usage is TRBJ2-7; maybe TRBD1 (6 bases). The V gene lost 3 bases and the J gene lost 2 bases, with 8 bases spanning the gap. This CDR3 is 13 amino acids long. The V gene's germline CDR1 is LNHNV and CDR2 YYDKDF (reference sequence). The CDR3 reads CATSRDRPYEQYF. Here the CDR3 DNA reads TGTGCCACCAGCAGGGACAGACCCTACGAGCAGTACTTC.

The rearrangement uses TRBV6-5 and TRBJ2-7; TRBD1 agrees at 7 bases. Germline loops: CDR1 MNHEY, CDR2 SVGAGI. CDR3 length: 14 residues. Trimming removed 2 bases from V and 0 bases from J; junction bases left unmatched: 1. For the CDR3, the DNA is TGTGCCAGCAGTTACGGGACAGACTCCTACGAGCAGTACTTC. As protein: CASSYGTDSYEQYF.

The gene calls are TRBV27 and TRBJ2-2; 9 bases are a match to TRBD2. Losses at the gene ends were 8 bases for V and 4 bases for J; bases not matched to a gene: 8. The length of the CDR3 is 15 residues. Germline V CDR1 and CDR2: MNHEY, SMNVEV (reference sequence). The CDR3 loop reads CASVPLAGFTGELFF. In DNA form, the CDR3 reads TGTGCCAGCGTGCCTCTAGCGGGATTCACCGGGGAGCTGTTTTTT.

The chain employs TRBV5-8 and TRBJ2-1, with a tentative D call TRBD2 (6 bases). Germline V gene data show CDR1 as SGHTS and CDR2 as YDEGEE. The CDR3 covers 16 residues. V lost 3 bases to trimming and J lost 4 bases, with 17 bases between them. The CDR3 protein is CASSSARAGIYNEQFF. The DNA of the CDR3 is TGTGCCAGCAGCTCAGCTCGGGCGGGGATTTACAATGAGCAGTTCTTC.

This chain connects TRBV27 to TRBJ1-2; 7 bases agree with TRBD1. CDR1 and CDR2 (germline): MNHEY, SMNVEV (reference sequence). The CDR3 consists of 13 residues. The V and J ends lost 5 bases and 2 bases, in that order; junction bases with no gene match: 2. CDR3 nucleotide sequence: TGTGCCAGCAGTCCGACAGGGAACTATGGCTACACCTTC. This sequence encodes CASSPTGNYGYTF.

This chain connects TRBV12-5 to TRBJ2-7; TRBD1 might be the D (6 bases). The ends were cut back, 1 base at V and 5 bases at J, with 15 bases in the middle. The CDR3 is 15 residues long. Germline values: CDR1 LGHNT, CDR2 FRNRAP. The CDR3 nucleotides read TGTGCTAGTGGTTTGGCCAACAGGGTTCGGGACGAGCAGTACTTC. Protein: CASGLANRVRDEQYF.